What follows describes a single TCR beta chain. V shed 3 bases and J shed 3 bases, with 6 bases lying between them. This CDR3 has 11 residues. CDR1 is DFQATT, CDR2 SNEGSKA, per germline (reference sequence). The entry originates in a study of blood T cell repertoires in COVID-19. At the level of the study: The United States, Italy and Spain supplied acute and convalescent COVID-19 samples. PBMCs, B-cell-depleted T cells, or T cells provided the cDNA or gDNA that made up the material.

Generated by immunoSEQ multiplex PCR, the TCRdb table keeps only in-frame clones and is missing some. The table lists 210,000 or so clones, around 85% of them singletons. The sequencing sample was made of peripheral blood. This sequence was found in a woman between 45 and 60 years old with acute or convalescent COVID-19. This rearrangement joins TRBV20-1 to TRBJ2-7, with D perhaps matching TRBD2 (5 bases). CDR3 sequence reads: CSARRDYEQYF. The CDR3 DNA reads as TGCAGTGCTAGGAGGGACTACGAGCAGTACTTC.